The T cell receptor beta chain described here comes from a study of blood T cell repertoires in COVID-19. Study-wide background: Samples of COVID-19 (acute and convalescent) were obtained from the United States, Italy and Spain.

Cohorts were based on clinical histories the participants reported. TCRdb's copy holds only in-frame clones and misses some; the assay was immunoSEQ multiplex PCR. The repertoire includes under 200,000 clones, about 88% of them detected once, and 20% to 25% sits in the top ten. CDR3 size: 14 residues. Germline V CDR1 and CDR2: ENHRY, SYGVKD. The trim removed 7 bases at V and 5 bases at J, leaving 8 bases unmatched. Source material: PBMCs or T cells enriched from blood (not recorded which). The sequence derives from a woman aged 40 to 50 in a cohort exposed to, infected with or recovered from COVID-19 (not recorded which). The chain uses TRBV10-3 and TRBJ2-7; 10 nucleotides align to TRBD1. The chain's CDR3 is CAITGTGVRDEQYF. CDR3 nucleotide sequence: TGTGCCATCACCGGGACAGGGGTTAGAGACGAGCAGTACTTC.